This TCR beta chain was documented in a study of shared clonotypes between healthy human individuals. Generated by immunoSEQ multiplex PCR, the TCRdb table keeps only in-frame clones and is missing some. This table has under 200,000 clones, 80% to 95% appearing once. The germline V gene has CDR1 MGHRA and CDR2 YSYEKL. The CDR3 spans 15 residues. The junction had 10 bases not matched to a gene; V was cut back by 6 bases and J by 4 bases. This TCR was recovered from a woman aged 30 to 39 in good health. Input material: naive CD4+ T cells sorted from blood. The sample's subset: CD45RA+ positively selected. This chain connects TRBV4-1 to TRBJ2-7; 9 bases line up with TRBD1. The CDR3 DNA reads TGCGCCAGCAGACAGACCGGGACAGGGAGATACGAGCAGTACTTC. Translating it yields CASRQTGTGRYEQYF.